These 23 T cell receptor beta chains originate from one sample sequenced in a study of T cells after yellow fever vaccination. Via MiXCR, TCRdb re-called the 5' RACE reads, giving one row per CDR3 protein. Of some 340,000 distinct CDR3 sequences in the sample, approximately 4% were seen once. Sequencing used PBMCs, obtained 5 days after the yellow fever booster vaccination. The source of these receptors is a young man who received the YFV17D yellow fever vaccine.

This clonotype was seen more than once but under ten times. The V and J genes are TRBV6-6 and TRBJ1-5, with 10 bases aligning to TRBD1. The germline CDR1 and CDR2 sequences are MNHNY and SVGAGI (reference sequence). CDR3 length: 14 residues. The V gene end was trimmed by 2 bases and the J gene end by 7 bases; junction bases not matched to a gene: 2. DNA of the CDR3: TGTGCCAGCAGTTACGGGACAGGGGAACAGCCCCAGCATTTT. This translates into CASSYGTGEQPQHF.

This sequence joins TRBV6-5 and TRBJ1-4; D is possibly TRBD1 (6 bases). This CDR3 spans 14 amino acids. V was clipped by 0 bases and J by 8 bases, with 10 bases between them. Germline lookup yields CDR1 MNHEY and CDR2 SVGAGI. CDR3 sequence: CASSYSGQGEKLFF. The CDR3 DNA sequence: TGTGCCAGCAGTTACTCGGGACAAGGCGAAAAACTGTTTTTT.

This chain connects TRBV19 to TRBJ1-1; possible D gene TRBD1, 6 bases. Germline V lookup: CDR1 LNHDA, CDR2 SQIVND (reference sequence). The CDR3 is made up of 13 amino acids. Deletions cut 3 bases from V and 3 bases from J, with 8 bases between. The CDR3 loop reads CASSMKGDTEAFF. The CDR3 bases are TGTGCCAGTAGTATGAAGGGGGACACTGAAGCTTTCTTT.

This clonotype was detected a few times. Here the CDR3 reads CASSVKTGTPNEQFF. In DNA, the CDR3 is TGTGCCAGCAGCGTAAAAACCGGGACCCCTAATGAGCAGTTCTTC. The rearrangement links TRBV9 to TRBJ2-1, with D perhaps assigned TRBD1 or TRBD2 (5 bases each). The V and J ends lost 1 base and 7 bases respectively, with 15 bases between them. CDR1 SGDLS and CDR2 YYNGEE come from the germline V gene. The CDR3 spans 15 residues.

This clonotype was recorded at least ten times. The V gene is TRBV20-1, the J gene TRBJ1-5, with D unclear. CDR1 and CDR2 from the germline V gene are DFQATT and SNEGSKA (reference sequence). V was shortened by 3 bases and J by 11 bases, with 23 bases between the two germline ends. The CDR3 sequence is 15 residues long. This chain's CDR3 is CSASPGEGPYHSQHF. CDR3 coding DNA: TGCAGTGCTAGCCCCGGTGAGGGCCCCTATCATTCCCAGCATTTT.

The chain links TRBV7-2 to TRBJ1-6; TRBD1 matches at 7 bases. CDR1 and CDR2 (germline): SGHTA, FQGNSA. V was clipped by 6 bases and J by 7 bases; unmatched bases: 6. This CDR3 has 14 amino acids. This chain's CDR3 is CASRTGLGNSPLHF. In nucleotides, the CDR3 is TGTGCCAGCAGGACAGGGCTGGGCAATTCACCCCTCCACTTT.

This clonotype was seen a handful of times. The J gene is TRBJ1-2, the V gene TRBV20-1; 8 bases are shared with TRBD1. The germline V gene encodes CDR1 DFQATT and CDR2 SNEGSKA (reference sequence). This CDR3 comprises 14 residues. The V and J ends lost 0 bases and 7 bases, in that order; junction bases with no gene match: 7. In DNA, the CDR3 is TGCAGTGCTAGAGATTCAGGGGGCAAAAGTGGCTACACCTTC. It codes for CSARDSGGKSGYTF.

The sample holds many counts of this clonotype. The gene calls are TRBV19 and TRBJ1-5; a possible D gene is TRBD1 (5 bases). Trimming stripped 5 bases from V and 0 bases from J, with 11 bases between. Germline values: CDR1 LNHDA, CDR2 SQIVND (reference sequence). CDR3 length: 15 residues. In DNA form, the CDR3 reads TGTGCCAGTAGTTGGGACTCCGTTAGCAATCAGCCCCAGCATTTT. It is translated as CASSWDSVSNQPQHF.

The chain uses TRBV7-9 and TRBJ2-5, with 10 bases lining up with TRBD2. V lost 5 bases to trimming and J lost 4 bases; unmatched junction nucleotides: 19. CDR1 and CDR2 (germline): SEHNR, FQNEAQ (reference sequence). This CDR3 is 19 amino acids long. The CDR3 sequence: CASSRSSGLARYGPETQYF. The CDR3 region has the DNA TGTGCCAGCAGCCGCTCGTCGGGACTAGCGCGGTACGGGCCAGAGACCCAGTACTTC.

This clonotype was counted between two and nine times. The chain carries TRBV15 and TRBJ2-5, with D possibly TRBD2 on 7 matching bases. Germline CDR1 reads LNHNV; CDR2 reads YYDKDF (reference sequence). Trimming removed 0 bases at V and 2 bases at J, with 13 bases between. The CDR3 length is 16 residues. The CDR3 nucleotides are TGTGCCACCAGCAGAGATTCGGGGGGCAGGCAAGAGACCCAGTACTTC. Translation gives CATSRDSGGRQETQYF.

The chain is built from TRBV7-9 and TRBJ2-1; 11 bases match TRBD2. The CDR3 length is 16 residues. With 5 bases clipped from V and 10 bases from J, the junction kept 13 bases outside the gene matches. Germline loops: CDR1 SEHNR, CDR2 FQNEAQ (reference sequence). In DNA, the CDR3 is TGTGCCAGCAGCCGGGAGGGGACTAGCGGATGGGGAGAGCAGTTCTTC. It translates to CASSREGTSGWGEQFF.

The table lists this clonotype with many counts. V usage is TRBV2 and J usage is TRBJ2-7; D gene ambiguous. Germline loops: CDR1 SNHLY, CDR2 FYNNEI. V lost 2 bases and J 1 base, leaving 9 bases between the germline ends. The CDR3 extends over 14 amino acids. The CDR3 nucleotides are TGTGCCAGCAGTGAATGGTTTTCTTCCTACGAGCAGTACTTC. Translating gives CASSEWFSSYEQYF.

This clonotype was counted a few times. The chain employs TRBV12-3 or TRBV12-4 and TRBJ1-1; D is possibly TRBD1 (5 bases). V was cut by 3 bases and J by 6 bases, with 11 bases left in between. This CDR3 has 13 residues. In nucleotides, the CDR3 is TGTGCCAGCAGTTTTTCTGGCAGGGCTGAAGCTTTCTTT. It codes for CASSFSGRAEAFF.

This clonotype was detected only a few times. The chain couples TRBV7-7 to TRBJ2-2; tentative D call: TRBD1 (5 bases). CDR1 and CDR2 (germline): SSHAT, FNYEAQ (reference sequence). V was shortened by 4 bases and J by 5 bases, with 11 bases between the two germline ends. The CDR3 loop spans 14 amino acids. The CDR3 region has the DNA TGTGCCAGCAGCTCAGGGTTTCAAACCGGGGAGCTGTTTTTT. Its protein product is CASSSGFQTGELFF. The complete variable domain, with remaining parts taken from reference TRBV7-7 and TRBJ2-2, reads GAGVSQSPRYKVTKRGQDVTLRCDPISSHATLYWYQQALGQGPEFLTYFNYEAQPDKSGLPSDRFSAERPEGSISTLTIQRTEQRDSAMYRCASSSGFQTGELFFGEGSRLTVL.

The J gene is TRBJ2-5, the V gene TRBV7-2, with 11 bases aligning to TRBD2. CDR3 length: 16 amino acids. Germline CDR1 is SGHTA and CDR2 is FQGNSA. V dropped 4 bases and J dropped 4; count of bases not matched to a gene: 8. The CDR3 bases are TGTGCCAGCAGCTCCCTAGCGGGGGGCAGGGGAGAGACCCAGTACTTC. This codes for CASSSLAGGRGETQYF. Variable domain in full (rest from reference TRBV7-2 and TRBJ2-5): GAGVSQSPSNKVTEKGKDVELRCDPISGHTALYWYRQSLGQGLEFLIYFQGNSAPDKSGLPSDRFSAERTGGSVSTLTIQRTQQEDSAVYLCASSSLAGGRGETQYFGPGTRLLVL.

This sequence joins TRBV18 and TRBJ1-1; D not certain. The V gene lost 5 bases and the J gene lost 0 bases, with 10 bases spanning the gap. Germline V gene data show CDR1 as KGHSH and CDR2 as LQKENI. The CDR3 has 14 amino acids. The CDR3, as DNA: TGTGCCAGCTCATCTGACGGGATGAACACTGAAGCTTTCTTT. It encodes CASSSDGMNTEAFF.

V usage is TRBV14 and J usage is TRBJ1-6; perhaps TRBD1 as D (6 bases). This CDR3 region has 14 residues. Trimming shortened V by 6 bases and J by 7 bases, and 13 bases separated the two germline ends. Germline V gives CDR1 SGHDN, CDR2 FVKESK. The CDR3 DNA sequence: TGTGCCAGCAGGGACAGCAGCACCAATTCACCCCTCCACTTT. This codes for CASRDSSTNSPLHF.

The sample holds many counts of this clonotype. This chain links TRBV5-8 with TRBJ2-7, with 7 bases aligning to TRBD1. Germline CDR1 SGHTS, CDR2 YDEGEE. V was clipped by 7 bases and J by 2 bases; unmatched bases: 9. CDR3 length: 14 amino acids. CDR3 DNA: TGTGCCAGCGCCCATCCACAGGGGACCTACGAGCAGTACTTC. Its translation: CASAHPQGTYEQYF.

The CDR3, as DNA: TGTGCCAGCAGCTCCGTCCCGGGACAGGGGCCGTATTATAGCAATCAGCCCCAGCATTTT. This sequence encodes CASSSVPGQGPYYSNQPQHF. The V and J genes are TRBV7-9 and TRBJ1-5; the match to TRBD1 covers 10 bases. V gave up 4 bases and J gave up 0 bases; unmatched junction bases: 15. In germline, CDR1 is SEHNR, CDR2 FQNEAQ (reference sequence). This CDR3 contains 20 residues.

This clonotype was seen many times. At one boundary the junction diverges from the germline segment, which might be a read error. The chain joins TRBV5-6 to TRBJ1-6; 11 bases agree with TRBD1. The length of the CDR3 is 15 residues. Germline values: CDR1 SGHDT, CDR2 YYEEEE. For the CDR3, the DNA is TGTGCCAGCAACTTGAGAGGGACAGGGGGTTCACCCCTCCACTTT. Its translation is CASNLRGTGGSPLHF.

V is TRBV2 and J is TRBJ2-7; 11 nucleotides line up with TRBD2. There are 15 residues in the CDR3. Trimming removed 3 bases from V and 4 bases from J; junction bases left unmatched: 5. The germline gives CDR1 SNHLY, CDR2 FYNNEI. CDR3 protein: CASSERTSGGYEQYV. As DNA, the CDR3 is TGTGCCAGCAGTGAGCGAACTAGCGGGGGATACGAGCAGTACGTC.

This clonotype was observed a handful of times. The chain links TRBV12-3 or TRBV12-4 to TRBJ2-5, with 7 bases fitting TRBD2. The length of the CDR3 is 15 residues. The J segment lost 2 bases and the V segment lost 8 bases, leaving 11 bases of the junction unmatched. CDR3 sequence: CASQQRAGLQETQYF. The CDR3 bases are TGTGCCAGCCAGCAACGAGCGGGGCTACAAGAGACCCAGTACTTC.

This clonotype was counted ten times or more. V gene TRBV9 combines with J gene TRBJ1-2; maybe TRBD1 (5 bases). The CDR3 totals 14 residues. Germline lookup yields CDR1 SGDLS and CDR2 YYNGEE. The V and J ends lost 0 bases and 7 bases respectively, with 13 bases between them. CDR3 protein: CASSVDQGDGGYTF. The DNA for the CDR3 is TGTGCCAGCAGCGTAGACCAGGGCGATGGTGGCTACACCTTC. The entire variable domain, with the rest obtained from reference TRBV9 and TRBJ1-2, is as follows: DSGVTQTPKHLITATGQRVTLRCSPRSGDLSVYWYQQSLDQGLQFLIQYYNGEERAKGNILERFSAQQFPDLHSELNLSSLELGDSALYFCASSVDQGDGGYTFGSGTRLTVV.